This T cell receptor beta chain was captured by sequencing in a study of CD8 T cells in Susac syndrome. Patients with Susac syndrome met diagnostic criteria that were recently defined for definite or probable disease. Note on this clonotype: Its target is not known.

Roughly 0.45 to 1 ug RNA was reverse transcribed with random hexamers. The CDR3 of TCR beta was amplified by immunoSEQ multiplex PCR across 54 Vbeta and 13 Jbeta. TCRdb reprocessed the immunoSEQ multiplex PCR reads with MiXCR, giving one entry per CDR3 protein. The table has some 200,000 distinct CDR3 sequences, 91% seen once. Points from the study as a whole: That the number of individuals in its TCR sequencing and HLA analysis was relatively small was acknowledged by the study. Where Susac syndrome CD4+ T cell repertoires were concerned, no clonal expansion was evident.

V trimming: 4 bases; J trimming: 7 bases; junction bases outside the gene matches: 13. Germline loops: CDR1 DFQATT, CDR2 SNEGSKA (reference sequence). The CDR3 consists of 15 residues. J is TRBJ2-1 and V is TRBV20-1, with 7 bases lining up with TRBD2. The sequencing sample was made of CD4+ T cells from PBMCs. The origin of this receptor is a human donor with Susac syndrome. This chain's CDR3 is CSATHLPGGGNEQFF. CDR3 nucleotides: TGCAGTGCTACCCATCTGCCGGGAGGTGGGAATGAGCAGTTCTTC.